This T cell receptor beta chain was captured in a study of T cell changes during pregnancy in multiple sclerosis. Generated by immunoSEQ multiplex PCR, the TCRdb table keeps only in-frame clones and is missing some. Of tens of thousands of clones listed, approximately 95% are singletons. By share of the sample, this clone is medium-sized. Per the germline V gene, CDR1 is SNHLY and CDR2 is FYNNEI. V dropped 8 bases and J dropped 3; count of bases not matched to a gene: 4. This CDR3 is built from 14 residues. The input for sequencing was CD8+ T cells from peripheral blood mononuclear cells, taken in the third trimester of pregnancy. The TCR sequence derives from a female donor with multiple sclerosis, enrolled in a pregnancy study. This sequence joins TRBV2 and TRBJ2-7; TRBD2 aligns across 13 bases. This CDR3 is CASQGLAGIYEQYF. In DNA form, the CDR3 reads TGTGCCAGCCAGGGACTAGCGGGGATCTACGAGCAGTACTTC.